This T cell receptor (beta chain) stems from a study of Graves' ophthalmopathy and Graves' hyperthyroidism. Researchers took RNA transcripts and amplified TCR beta CDR3 regions from them. First-round RT-PCR relied on HTBI primers, and a second-round multiplex PCR came next. TCRdb redid the calling of the multiplex PCR reads with MiXCR, one entry per CDR3 protein. The top ten hold about 2.4% of the sample, which has some 370,000 distinct CDR3 sequences, about 17% seen once. The sequenced material came from peripheral blood. The TCR comes from an adult woman with stable Graves' hyperthyroidism.

CDR3 sequence reads: CASRTGEQPQHF. The CDR3 DNA is TGTGCCAGTCGGACAGGGGAACAGCCCCAGCATTTT. The rearrangement uses TRBV6-1 and TRBJ1-5, with 9 bases that match TRBD1. With 9 bases clipped from V and 7 bases from J, the junction kept 4 bases outside the gene matches. Germline V gene sequence: CDR1 MNHNS, CDR2 SASEGT. This CDR3 contains 12 residues.